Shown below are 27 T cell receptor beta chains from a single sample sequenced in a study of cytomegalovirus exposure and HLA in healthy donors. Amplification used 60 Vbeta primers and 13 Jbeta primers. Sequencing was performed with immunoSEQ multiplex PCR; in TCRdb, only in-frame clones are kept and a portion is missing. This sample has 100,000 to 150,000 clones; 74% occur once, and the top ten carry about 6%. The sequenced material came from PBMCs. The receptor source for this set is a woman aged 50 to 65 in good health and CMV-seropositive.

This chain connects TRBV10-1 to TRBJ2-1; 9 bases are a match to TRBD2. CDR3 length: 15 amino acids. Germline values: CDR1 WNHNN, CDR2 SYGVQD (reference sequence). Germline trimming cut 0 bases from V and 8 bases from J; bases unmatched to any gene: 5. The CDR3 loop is CASSESAGGIDEQFF. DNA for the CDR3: TGCGCCAGCAGTGAGTCAGCGGGGGGCATTGATGAGCAGTTCTTC.

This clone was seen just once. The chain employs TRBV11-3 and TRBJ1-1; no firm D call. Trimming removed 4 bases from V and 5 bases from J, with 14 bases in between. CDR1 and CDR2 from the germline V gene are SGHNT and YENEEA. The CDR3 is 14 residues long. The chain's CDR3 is CASSSDSIRTEAFF. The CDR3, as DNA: TGTGCCAGCAGCTCCGACTCGATCCGAACTGAAGCTTTCTTT.

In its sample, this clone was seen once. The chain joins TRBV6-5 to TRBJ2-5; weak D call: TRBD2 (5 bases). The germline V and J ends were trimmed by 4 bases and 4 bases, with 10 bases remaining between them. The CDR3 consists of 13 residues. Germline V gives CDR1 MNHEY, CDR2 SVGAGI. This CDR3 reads CASSSGTPETQYF. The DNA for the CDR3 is TGTGCCAGCAGTTCGGGAACCCCAGAGACCCAGTACTTC.

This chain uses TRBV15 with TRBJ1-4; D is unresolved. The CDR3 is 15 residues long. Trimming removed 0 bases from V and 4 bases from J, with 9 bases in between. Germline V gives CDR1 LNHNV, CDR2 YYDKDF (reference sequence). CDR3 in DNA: TGTGCCACCAGCAGAGATGCACAGCTTAATGAAAAACTGTTTTTT. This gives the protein CATSRDAQLNEKLFF. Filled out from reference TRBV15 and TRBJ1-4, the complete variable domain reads DAMVIQNPRYQVTQFGKPVTLSCSQTLNHNVMYWYQQKSSQAPKLLFHYYDKDFNNEADTPDNFQSRRPNTSFCFLDIRSPGLGDTAMYLCATSRDAQLNEKLFFGSGTQLSVL.

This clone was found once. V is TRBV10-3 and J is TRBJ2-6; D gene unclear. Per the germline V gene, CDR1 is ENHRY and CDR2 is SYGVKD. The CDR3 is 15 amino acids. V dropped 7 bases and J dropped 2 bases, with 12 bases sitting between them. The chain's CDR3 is CAINPGPTGANVLTF. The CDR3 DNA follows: TGTGCCATCAACCCAGGCCCAACTGGGGCCAACGTCCTGACTTTC.

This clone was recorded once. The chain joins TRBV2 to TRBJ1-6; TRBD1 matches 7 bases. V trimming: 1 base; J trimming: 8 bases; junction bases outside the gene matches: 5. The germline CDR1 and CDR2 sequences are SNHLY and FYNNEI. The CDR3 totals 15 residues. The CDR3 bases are TGTGCCAGCAGTGAAGGTACAGGGGAGTATTCACCCCTCCACTTT. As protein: CASSEGTGEYSPLHF.

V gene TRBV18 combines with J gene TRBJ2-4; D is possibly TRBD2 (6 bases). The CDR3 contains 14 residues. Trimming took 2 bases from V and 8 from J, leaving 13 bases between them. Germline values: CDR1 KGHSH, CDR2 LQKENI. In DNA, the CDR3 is TGTGCCAGCTCACCAGGGAGGATGGGGGACATTCAGTACTTC. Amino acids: CASSPGRMGDIQYF.

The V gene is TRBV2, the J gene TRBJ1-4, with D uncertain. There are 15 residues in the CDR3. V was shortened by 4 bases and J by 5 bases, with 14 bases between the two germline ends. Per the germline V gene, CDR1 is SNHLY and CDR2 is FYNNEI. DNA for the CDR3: TGTGCCAGCAGTGGGCCTCCGGCGGGGAATGAAAAACTGTTTTTT. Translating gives CASSGPPAGNEKLFF.

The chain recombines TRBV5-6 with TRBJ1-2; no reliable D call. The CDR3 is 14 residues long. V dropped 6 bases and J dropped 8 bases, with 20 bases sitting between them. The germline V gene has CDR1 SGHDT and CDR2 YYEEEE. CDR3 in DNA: TGTGCCAGCAACATCCCGGGAGGGCGGGTAGGCTACACCTTC. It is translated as CASNIPGGRVGYTF.

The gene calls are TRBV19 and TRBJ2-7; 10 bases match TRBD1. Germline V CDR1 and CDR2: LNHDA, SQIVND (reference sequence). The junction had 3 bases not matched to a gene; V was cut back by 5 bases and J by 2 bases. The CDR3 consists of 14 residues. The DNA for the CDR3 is TGTGCCAGTAGTGCCGGGACAGGGGCCTACGAGCAGTACTTC. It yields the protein CASSAGTGAYEQYF.

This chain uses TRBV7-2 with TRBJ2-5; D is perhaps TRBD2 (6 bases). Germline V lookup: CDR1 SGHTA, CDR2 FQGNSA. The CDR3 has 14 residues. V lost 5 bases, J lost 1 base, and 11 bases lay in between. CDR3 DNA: TGTGCCAGCAGCCTGGGGGGTAGCCAAGAGACCCAGTACTTC. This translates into CASSLGGSQETQYF.

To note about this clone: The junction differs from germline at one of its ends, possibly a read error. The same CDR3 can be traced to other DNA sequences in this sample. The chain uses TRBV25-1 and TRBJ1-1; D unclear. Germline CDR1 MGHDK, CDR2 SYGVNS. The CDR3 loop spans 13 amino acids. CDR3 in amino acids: CASRIAGNTEAFF. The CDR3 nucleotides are TGTGCAAGCAGAATCGCAGGCAACACTGAAGCTTTCTTT. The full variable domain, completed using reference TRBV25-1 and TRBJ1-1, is EADIYQTPRYLVIGTGKKITLECSQTMGHDKMYWYQQDPGMELHLIHYSYGVNSTEKGDLSSESTVSRIRTEHFPLTLESARPSHTSQYLCASRIAGNTEAFFGQGTRLTVV.

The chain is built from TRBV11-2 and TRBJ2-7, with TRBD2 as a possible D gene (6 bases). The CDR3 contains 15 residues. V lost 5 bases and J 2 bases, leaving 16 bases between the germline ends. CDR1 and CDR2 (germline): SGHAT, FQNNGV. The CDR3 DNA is TGTGCCAGCAGCCCACGACGGGGGTCCCCCTACGAGCAGTACTTC. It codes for CASSPRRGSPYEQYF.

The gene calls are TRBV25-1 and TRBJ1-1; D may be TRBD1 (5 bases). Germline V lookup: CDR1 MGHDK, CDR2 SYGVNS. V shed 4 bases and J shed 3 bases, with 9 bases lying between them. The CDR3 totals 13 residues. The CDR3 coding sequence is TGTGCCAGCAGTGTGGGACTTCACACTGAAGCTTTCTTT. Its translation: CASSVGLHTEAFF.

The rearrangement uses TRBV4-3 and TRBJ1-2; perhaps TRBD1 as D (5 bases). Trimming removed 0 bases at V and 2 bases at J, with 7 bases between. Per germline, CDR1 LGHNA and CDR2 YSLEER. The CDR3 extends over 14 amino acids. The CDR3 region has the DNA TGCGCCAGCAGCCAAGAGTCAGGGAACTATGGCTACACCTTC. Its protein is CASSQESGNYGYTF.

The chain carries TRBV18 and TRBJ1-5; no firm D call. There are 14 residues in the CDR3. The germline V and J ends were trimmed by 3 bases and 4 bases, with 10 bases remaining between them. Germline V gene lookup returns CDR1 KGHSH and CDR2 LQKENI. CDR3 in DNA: TGTGCCAGCTCACCTGGAAGGGAGAATCAGCCCCAGCATTTT. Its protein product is CASSPGRENQPQHF.

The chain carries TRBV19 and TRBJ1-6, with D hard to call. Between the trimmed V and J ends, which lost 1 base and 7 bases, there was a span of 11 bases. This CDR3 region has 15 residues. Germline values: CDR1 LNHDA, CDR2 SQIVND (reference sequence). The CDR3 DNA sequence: TGTGCCAGTAGTATAGTTCGGGGAGGAAATTCACCCCTCCACTTT. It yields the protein CASSIVRGGNSPLHF.

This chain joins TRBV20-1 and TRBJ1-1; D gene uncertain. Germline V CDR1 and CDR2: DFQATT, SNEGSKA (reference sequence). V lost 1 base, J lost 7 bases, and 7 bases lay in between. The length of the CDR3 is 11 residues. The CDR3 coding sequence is TGCAGTGCTAGAGTCCAGGATGAAGCTTTCTTT. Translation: CSARVQDEAFF.

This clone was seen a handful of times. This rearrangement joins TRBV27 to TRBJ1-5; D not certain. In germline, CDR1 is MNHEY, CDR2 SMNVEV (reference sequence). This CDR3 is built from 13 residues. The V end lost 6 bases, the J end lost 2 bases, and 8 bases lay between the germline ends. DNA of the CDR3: TGTGCCAGCAGCCCCTCTCGCAATCAGCCCCAGCATTTT. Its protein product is CASSPSRNQPQHF.

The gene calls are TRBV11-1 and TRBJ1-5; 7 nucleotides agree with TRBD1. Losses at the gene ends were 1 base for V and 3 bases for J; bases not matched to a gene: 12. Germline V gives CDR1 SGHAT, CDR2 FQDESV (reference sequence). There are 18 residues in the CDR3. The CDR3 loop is CASSLGLASGGFNQPQHF. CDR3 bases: TGTGCCAGCAGCTTAGGGCTAGCGTCAGGGGGTTTCAATCAGCCCCAGCATTTT.

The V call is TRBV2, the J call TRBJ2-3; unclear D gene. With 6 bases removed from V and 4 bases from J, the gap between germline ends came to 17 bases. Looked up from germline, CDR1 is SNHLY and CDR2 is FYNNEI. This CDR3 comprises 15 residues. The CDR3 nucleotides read TGTGCCAGCAGCCCAGGATCAAAGGATTCAGATACGCAGTATTTT. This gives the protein CASSPGSKDSDTQYF.

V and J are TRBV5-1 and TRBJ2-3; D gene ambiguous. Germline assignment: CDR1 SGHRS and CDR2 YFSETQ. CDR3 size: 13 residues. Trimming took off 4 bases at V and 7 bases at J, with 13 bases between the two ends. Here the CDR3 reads CASSLGEFNTQYF. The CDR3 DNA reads TGCGCCAGCAGCCTGGGCGAGTTCAATACGCAGTATTTT.

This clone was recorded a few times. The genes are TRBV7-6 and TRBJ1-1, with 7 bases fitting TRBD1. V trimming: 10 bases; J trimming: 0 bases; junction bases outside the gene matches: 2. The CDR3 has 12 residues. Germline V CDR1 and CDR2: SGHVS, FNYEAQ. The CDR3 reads CATTGMNTEAFF. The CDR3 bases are TGTGCCACGACAGGGATGAACACTGAAGCTTTCTTT.

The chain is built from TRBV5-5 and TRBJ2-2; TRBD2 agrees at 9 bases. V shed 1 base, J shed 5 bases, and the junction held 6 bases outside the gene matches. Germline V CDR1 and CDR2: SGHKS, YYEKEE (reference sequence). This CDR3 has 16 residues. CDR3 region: CASSLLGGGATGELFF. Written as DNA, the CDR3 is TGTGCCAGCAGCTTGCTTGGCGGGGGGGCTACCGGGGAGCTGTTTTTT. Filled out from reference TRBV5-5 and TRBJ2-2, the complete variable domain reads DAGVTQSPTHLIKTRGQQVTLRCSPISGHKSVSWYQQVLGQGPQFIFQYYEKEERGRGNFPDRFSARQFPNYSSELNVNALLLGDSALYLCASSLLGGGATGELFFGEGSRLTVL.

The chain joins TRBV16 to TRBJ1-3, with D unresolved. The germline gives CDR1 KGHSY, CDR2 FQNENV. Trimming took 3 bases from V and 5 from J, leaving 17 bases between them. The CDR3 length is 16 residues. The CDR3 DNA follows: TGTGCCAGCAGCCAGCCCTCCGGAGTCAGAAGAAACACCATATATTTT. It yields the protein CASSQPSGVRRNTIYF.

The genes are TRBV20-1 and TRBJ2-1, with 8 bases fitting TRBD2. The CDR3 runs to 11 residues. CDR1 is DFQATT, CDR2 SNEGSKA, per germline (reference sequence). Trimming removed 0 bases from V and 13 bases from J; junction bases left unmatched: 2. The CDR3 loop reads CSARDGTRQFF. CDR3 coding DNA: TGCAGTGCTAGAGATGGGACTAGACAGTTCTTC.

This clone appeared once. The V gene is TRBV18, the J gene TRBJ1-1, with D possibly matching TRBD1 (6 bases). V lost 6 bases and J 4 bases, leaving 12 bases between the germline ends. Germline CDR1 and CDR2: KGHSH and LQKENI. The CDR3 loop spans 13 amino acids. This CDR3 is CASSDSRSTEAFF. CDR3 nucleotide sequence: TGTGCCAGCTCGGACAGTCGGTCCACTGAAGCTTTCTTT.